The 25 T cell receptor beta chains in this list originate from one sample, sequenced in a study of cytomegalovirus exposure and HLA in healthy donors. The PCR had 60 Vbeta and 13 Jbeta primers. The method was immunoSEQ multiplex PCR; TCRdb's version includes in-frame clones alone and lacks a portion of them. The data contain 90,000 to 100,000 clones, around 70% of them singletons. Material for sequencing was PBMCs. The source is a female donor in good health and CMV-seronegative.

The J gene is TRBJ1-4, the V gene TRBV19, with 7 bases fitting TRBD1. The germline CDR1 and CDR2 sequences are LNHDA and SQIVND (reference sequence). This CDR3 contains 14 residues. Losses at the gene ends were 5 bases for V and 7 bases for J; bases not matched to a gene: 7. The CDR3 coding sequence is TGTGCCAGTAGTCACAGGGGAAGGGGTGAAAAACTGTTTTTT. Protein: CASSHRGRGEKLFF.

This sequence joins TRBV28 and TRBJ2-2; D is uncertain. Trimming left V 8 bases short and J 5 bases short, with 9 bases between. CDR3 length: 12 residues. CDR1 and CDR2 (germline): MDHEN, SYDVKM. The CDR3 DNA reads as TGTGCCAGCCTCAAGCCGACCGGGGAGCTGTTTTTT. It codes for CASLKPTGELFF.

This clone was detected only a few times. V and J are TRBV5-4 and TRBJ2-7, with D possibly matching TRBD2 (5 bases). CDR3 length: 14 residues. Trimming shortened V by 4 bases and J by 6 bases, and 17 bases separated the two germline ends. The V gene's germline CDR1 is SGHNT and CDR2 YYREEE (reference sequence). The CDR3 bases are TGTGCCAGCAGCGCCGAAGGTGGGAGAAGCGAGCAGTACTTC. This codes for CASSAEGGRSEQYF. Full variable domain (remainder filled in from reference TRBV5-4 and TRBJ2-7): ETGVTQSPTHLIKTRGQQVTLRCSSQSGHNTVSWYQQALGQGPQFIFQYYREEENGRGNFPPRFSGLQFPNYSSELNVNALELDDSALYLCASSAEGGRSEQYFGPGTRLTVT.

The rearrangement joins TRBV6-1 to TRBJ2-3, with D possibly TRBD2 on 7 matching bases. Germline loops: CDR1 MNHNS, CDR2 SASEGT. The CDR3 is 15 amino acids. The chain's CDR3 is CATLGGAYLTDTQYF. The CDR3, as DNA: TGTGCGACCCTGGGGGGGGCTTATCTCACAGATACGCAGTATTTT.

J is TRBJ2-7 and V is TRBV5-6; 13 bases map to TRBD2. With V trimmed by 0 bases and J by 6 bases, 6 bases remained unmatched. The germline V gene encodes CDR1 SGHDT and CDR2 YYEEEE. The CDR3 sequence is 16 residues long. CDR3 bases: TGTGCCAGCAGCTTGGTACCGGGACTAGCGGGATCCGAGCAGTACTTC. Residues: CASSLVPGLAGSEQYF. The full variable domain, completed using reference TRBV5-6 and TRBJ2-7, is DAGVTQSPTHLIKTRGQQVTLRCSPKSGHDTVSWYQQALGQGPQFIFQYYEEEERQRGNFPDRFSGHQFPNYSSELNVNALLLGDSALYLCASSLVPGLAGSEQYFGPGTRLTVT.

The rearrangement links TRBV9 to TRBJ2-2; D is perhaps TRBD2 (7 bases). V lost 4 bases to trimming and J lost 8 bases, with 18 bases between them. The CDR3 is made up of 15 amino acids. CDR1 and CDR2 from the germline V gene are SGDLS and YYNGEE. This chain's CDR3 is CASSPLWGGAGELFF. CDR3 sequence (DNA): TGTGCCAGCAGCCCCCTTTGGGGGGGGGCGGGGGAGCTGTTTTTT.

The chain uses TRBV5-1 and TRBJ2-1, with TRBD2 matching 9 bases. The CDR3 totals 17 residues. In germline, CDR1 is SGHRS, CDR2 YFSETQ. V gave up 0 bases and J gave up 0 bases; unmatched junction bases: 4. The CDR3 DNA sequence: TGCGCCAGCAGCTTGGGTCCTAGCGGGATCTCCTACAATGAGCAGTTCTTC. It translates to CASSLGPSGISYNEQFF.

The chain combines TRBV18 with TRBJ2-7, with a tentative D call TRBD1 (6 bases). V was cut by 6 bases and J by 1 base, with 10 bases left in between. Germline CDR1 KGHSH, CDR2 LQKENI. The CDR3 is made up of 13 amino acids. CDR3 region: CASSPDSSYEQYF. In DNA, the CDR3 is TGTGCCAGCTCCCCGGACAGTTCCTACGAGCAGTACTTC.

This clone showed up just a few times. The chain combines TRBV2 with TRBJ2-3, with D unresolved. The V end was cut by 7 bases, the J end by 1 base, with 12 bases between. Per germline, CDR1 SNHLY and CDR2 FYNNEI. The CDR3 is 14 amino acids. CDR3 sequence reads: CASIASTGTDTQYF. In DNA, the CDR3 is TGTGCCAGCATTGCTAGTACCGGCACAGATACGCAGTATTTT.

The V and J genes are TRBV28 and TRBJ1-2; possible D gene TRBD1, 6 bases. Germline CDR1 is MDHEN and CDR2 is SYDVKM. The CDR3 sequence is 12 residues long. The V and J ends lost 5 bases and 8 bases respectively, with 12 bases between them. CDR3 DNA: TGTGCCAGCAGTGCCATCGGACAGGGCTACACCTTC. It is translated as CASSAIGQGYTF.

The gene calls are TRBV5-6 and TRBJ2-1; D ambiguous. The CDR3 has 14 amino acids. Trimming stripped 4 bases from V and 4 bases from J, with 12 bases between. Germline CDR1 SGHDT, CDR2 YYEEEE. The CDR3, as DNA: TGTGCCAGCAGCCTGGATATTCGGTACAATGAGCAGTTCTTC. Amino acid sequence: CASSLDIRYNEQFF. Based on the CDR3 plus reference TRBV5-6 and TRBJ2-1, the full variable domain is DAGVTQSPTHLIKTRGQQVTLRCSPKSGHDTVSWYQQALGQGPQFIFQYYEEEERQRGNFPDRFSGHQFPNYSSELNVNALLLGDSALYLCASSLDIRYNEQFFGPGTRLTVL.

The chain links TRBV6-5 to TRBJ2-7; 9 nucleotides agree with TRBD1. V lost 6 bases and J lost 6; bases outside the gene matches: 9. In germline, CDR1 is MNHEY, CDR2 SVGAGI. This CDR3 spans 14 amino acids. The CDR3 reads CASRPGTGSGEQYF. The CDR3, as DNA: TGTGCCAGCAGACCCGGGACAGGGAGTGGCGAGCAGTACTTC.

This clone was observed a handful of times. The chain joins TRBV4-1 to TRBJ1-4, with TRBD1 as a possible D gene (6 bases). The CDR3 covers 18 residues. V lost 1 base to trimming and J lost 3 bases, with 18 bases between them. Germline values: CDR1 MGHRA, CDR2 YSYEKL. CDR3 DNA sequence: TGCGCCAGCAGCCAAGGCCCCGCCTCCAGGGGCCCTAATGAAAAACTGTTTTTT. Protein sequence: CASSQGPASRGPNEKLFF.

The chain combines TRBV5-4 with TRBJ2-2, with 11 positions matching TRBD2. The J segment lost 6 bases and the V segment lost 2 bases, leaving 6 bases of the junction unmatched. The CDR3 has 16 residues. Germline V lookup: CDR1 SGHNT, CDR2 YYREEE (reference sequence). The CDR3 loop is CASSFGLAGGAGELFF. The CDR3 DNA follows: TGTGCCAGCAGCTTTGGTCTAGCGGGAGGAGCCGGGGAGCTGTTTTTT.

The CDR3 bases are TGTGCCAGCAGTGCAGGGGCTCTCGACTATGGCTACACCTTC. This codes for CASSAGALDYGYTF. The chain combines TRBV28 with TRBJ1-2; D might be TRBD1 (6 bases). Germline V gene data show CDR1 as MDHEN and CDR2 as SYDVKM. The CDR3 has 14 amino acids. The ends were cut back, 5 bases at V and 3 bases at J, with 13 bases in the middle.

This clone was seen a few times. This rearrangement joins TRBV15 to TRBJ2-1; TRBD2 agrees at 9 bases. Germline V gives CDR1 LNHNV, CDR2 YYDKDF (reference sequence). Unmatched junction bases numbered 13, after V lost 4 bases and J lost 6 bases. The CDR3 covers 17 residues. The CDR3 spells CATSKRTSVRGTNEQFF. CDR3 nucleotide sequence: TGTGCCACCAGCAAACGGACTAGCGTGAGGGGGACCAATGAGCAGTTCTTC.

A single count supports this clone. CDR3 in DNA: TGTGCCAGCAGCTTAGTCGGGACAGACTATGGCTACACCTTC. This codes for CASSLVGTDYGYTF. The chain employs TRBV11-2 and TRBJ1-2; TRBD1 agrees at 7 bases. The CDR3 totals 14 residues. Trimming cost V 1 base and J 3 bases; bases outside gene matches: 2. CDR1 is SGHAT, CDR2 FQNNGV, per germline.

This sequence joins TRBV4-1 and TRBJ1-1; D unclear. Per germline, CDR1 MGHRA and CDR2 YSYEKL. Trimming took 8 bases from V and 3 from J, leaving 10 bases between them. This CDR3 contains 12 residues. Here the CDR3 reads CASGGKDTEAFF. The CDR3 DNA follows: TGCGCCAGCGGAGGGAAGGACACTGAAGCTTTCTTT.

The V call is TRBV29-1, the J call TRBJ2-3, with TRBD2 identical over 8 bases. After removal of 8 bases from V and 1 base from J, the junction contained 5 bases not matched to a gene. The CDR3 is 13 residues long. The germline V gene encodes CDR1 SQVTM and CDR2 ANQGSEA. CDR3: CSTGSGGTDTQYF. The CDR3 DNA reads TGCAGCACGGGTAGCGGGGGCACAGATACGCAGTATTTT.

This clone was picked up many times. The rearrangement links TRBV5-6 to TRBJ2-7; TRBD2 might be the D (6 bases). This CDR3 has 14 residues. Trimming removed 0 bases at V and 5 bases at J, with 12 bases between. Germline values: CDR1 SGHDT, CDR2 YYEEEE. The CDR3 DNA follows: TGTGCCAGCAGCTTGGGTAGCGGCGCGAACGAGCAGTACTTC. The encoded protein is CASSLGSGANEQYF. The whole variable domain, remainder taken from reference TRBV5-6 and TRBJ2-7, is DAGVTQSPTHLIKTRGQQVTLRCSPKSGHDTVSWYQQALGQGPQFIFQYYEEEERQRGNFPDRFSGHQFPNYSSELNVNALLLGDSALYLCASSLGSGANEQYFGPGTRLTVT.

The chain couples TRBV4-3 to TRBJ1-2; 9 nucleotides line up with TRBD1. Germline lookup yields CDR1 LGHNA and CDR2 YSLEER. The CDR3 covers 15 residues. V shed 1 base, J shed 4 bases, and the junction held 4 bases outside the gene matches. The CDR3 DNA is TGCGCCAGCAGCCAAGGGGACAGGGAATCCTATGGCTACACCTTC. Translated: CASSQGDRESYGYTF.

The J gene is TRBJ1-2, the V gene TRBV9; D remains ambiguous. Germline V gives CDR1 SGDLS, CDR2 YYNGEE. V was pared by 0 bases and J by 0 bases, with 9 bases between. The CDR3 extends over 15 amino acids. This CDR3 reads CASSVVTSANYGYTF. The CDR3 region has the DNA TGTGCCAGCAGCGTAGTTACTTCGGCTAACTATGGCTACACCTTC.

This clone came up once. The chain has TRBV7-8 and TRBJ1-2; no definite D call. This CDR3 is 12 amino acids long. Germline V gene lookup returns CDR1 SGHVS and CDR2 FQNEAQ. Trimming took 1 base from V and 10 from J, leaving 10 bases between them. The CDR3 nucleotides read TGTGCCAGCAGCTTAGTTCTTGGAGCCTACACCTTC. It specifies CASSLVLGAYTF.

This chain connects TRBV4-3 to TRBJ2-7; 9 positions agree with TRBD1. The CDR3 contains 14 residues. V lost 4 bases, J lost 4 bases, and 5 bases stayed unmatched. CDR1 LGHNA and CDR2 YSLEER come from the germline V gene. The CDR3 spells CASSPGTGSYEQYF. CDR3 DNA sequence: TGCGCCAGCAGCCCCGGGACAGGGTCATACGAGCAGTACTTC.

The chain couples TRBV20-1 to TRBJ2-5; tentatively, D is TRBD2 (5 bases). CDR1 is DFQATT, CDR2 SNEGSKA, per germline (reference sequence). The CDR3 totals 11 residues. Trimming pared 3 bases from V and 5 bases from J, leaving 7 bases between. The CDR3 region is CSARPGETQYF. Written as DNA, the CDR3 is TGCAGTGCTAGGCCGGGGGAGACCCAGTACTTC.